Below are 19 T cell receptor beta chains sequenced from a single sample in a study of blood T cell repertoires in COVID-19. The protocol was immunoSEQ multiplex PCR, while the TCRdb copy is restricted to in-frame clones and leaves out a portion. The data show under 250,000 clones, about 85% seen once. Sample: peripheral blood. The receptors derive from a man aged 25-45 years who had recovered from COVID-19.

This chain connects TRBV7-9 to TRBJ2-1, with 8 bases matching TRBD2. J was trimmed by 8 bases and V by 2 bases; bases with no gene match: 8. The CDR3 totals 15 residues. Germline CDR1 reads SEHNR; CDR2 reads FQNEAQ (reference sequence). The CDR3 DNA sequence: TGTGCCAGCAGCTTATTACGGGGGGGATCGGATGAGCAGTTCTTC. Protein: CASSLLRGGSDEQFF.

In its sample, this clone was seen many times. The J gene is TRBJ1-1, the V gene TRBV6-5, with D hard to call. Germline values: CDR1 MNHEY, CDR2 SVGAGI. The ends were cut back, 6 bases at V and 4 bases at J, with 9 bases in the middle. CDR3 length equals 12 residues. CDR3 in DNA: TGTGCCAGCAGATCCGGGGTCACTGAAGCTTTCTTT. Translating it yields CASRSGVTEAFF.

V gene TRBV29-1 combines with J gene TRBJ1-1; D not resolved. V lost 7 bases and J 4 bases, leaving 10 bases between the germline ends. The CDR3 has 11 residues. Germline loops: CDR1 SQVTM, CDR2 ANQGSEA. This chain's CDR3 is CSASHSTEAFF. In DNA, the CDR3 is TGCAGCGCCTCCCATAGCACTGAAGCTTTCTTT.

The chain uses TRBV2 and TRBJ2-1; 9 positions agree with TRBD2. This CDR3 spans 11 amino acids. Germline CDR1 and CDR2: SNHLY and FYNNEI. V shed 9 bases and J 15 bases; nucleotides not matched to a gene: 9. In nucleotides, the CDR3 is TGTGCCAGTAGCGGGGGACACCCCTTGTTCTTC. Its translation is CASSGGHPLFF.

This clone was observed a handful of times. CDR3 in DNA: TGTGCCAGCAGTGAGAAAGACAGCGGGGGGGAGACCCAGTACTTC. Translation: CASSEKDSGGETQYF. The gene calls are TRBV2 and TRBJ2-5; TRBD2 agrees at 9 bases. Trimming at V came to 3 bases and at J to 5 bases, leaving 7 bases not matched to a gene. The CDR3 is 15 amino acids. Germline V gives CDR1 SNHLY, CDR2 FYNNEI.

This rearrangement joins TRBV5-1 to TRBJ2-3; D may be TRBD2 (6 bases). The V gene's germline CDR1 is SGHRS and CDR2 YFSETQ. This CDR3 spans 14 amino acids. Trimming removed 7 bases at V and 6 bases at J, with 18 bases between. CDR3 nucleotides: TGCGCCAGCCGCCCTTTGGAGGGGAGCGATACGCAGTATTTT. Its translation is CASRPLEGSDTQYF.

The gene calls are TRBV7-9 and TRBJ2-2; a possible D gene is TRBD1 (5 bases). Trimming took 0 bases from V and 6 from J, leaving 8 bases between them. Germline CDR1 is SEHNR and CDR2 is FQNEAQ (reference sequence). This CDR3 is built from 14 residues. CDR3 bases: TGTGCCAGCAGCTTAGCCACCAGGGCCGGGGAGCTGTTTTTT. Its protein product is CASSLATRAGELFF. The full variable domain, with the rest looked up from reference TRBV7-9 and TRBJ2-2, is DTGVSQNPRHKITKRGQNVTFRCDPISEHNRLYWYRQTLGQGPEFLTYFQNEAQLEKSRLLSDRFSAERPKGSFSTLEIQRTEQGDSAMYLCASSLATRAGELFFGEGSRLTVL.

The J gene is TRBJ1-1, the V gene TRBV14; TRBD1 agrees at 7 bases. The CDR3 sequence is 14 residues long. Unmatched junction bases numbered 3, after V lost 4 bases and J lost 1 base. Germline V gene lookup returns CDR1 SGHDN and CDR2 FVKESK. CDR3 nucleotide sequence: TGTGCCAGCAGCCGCCAGGGGGGGAACACTGAAGCTTTCTTT. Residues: CASSRQGGNTEAFF.

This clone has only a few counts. Here the CDR3 reads CSRCTGGNQPQHF. CDR3 bases: TGCAGCCGATGCACGGGGGGCAATCAGCCCCAGCATTTT. The chain links TRBV29-1 to TRBJ1-5, with a weak D call TRBD1 (5 bases). Germline V gene lookup returns CDR1 SQVTM and CDR2 ANQGSEA. The V end lost 8 bases, the J end lost 2 bases, and 13 bases lay between the germline ends. The CDR3 contains 13 residues.

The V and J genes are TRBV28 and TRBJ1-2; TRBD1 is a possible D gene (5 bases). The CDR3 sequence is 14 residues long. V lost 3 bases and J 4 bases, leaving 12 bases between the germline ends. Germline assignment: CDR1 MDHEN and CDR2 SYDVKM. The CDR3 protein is CASSLVQGGYGYTF. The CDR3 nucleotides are TGTGCCAGCAGTTTGGTGCAGGGCGGCTATGGCTACACCTTC.

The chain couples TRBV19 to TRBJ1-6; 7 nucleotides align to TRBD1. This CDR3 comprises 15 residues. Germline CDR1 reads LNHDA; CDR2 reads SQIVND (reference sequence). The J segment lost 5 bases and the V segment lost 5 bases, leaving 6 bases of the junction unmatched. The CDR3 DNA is TGTGCCAGTAGTCTCGGGACAGTCGATAATTCACCCCTCCACTTT. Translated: CASSLGTVDNSPLHF.

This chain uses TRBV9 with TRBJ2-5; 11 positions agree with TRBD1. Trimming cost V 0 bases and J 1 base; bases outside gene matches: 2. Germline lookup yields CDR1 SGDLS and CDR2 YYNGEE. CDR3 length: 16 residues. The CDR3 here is CASSVAGTGGQETQYF. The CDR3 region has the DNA TGTGCCAGCAGCGTAGCCGGGACAGGGGGCCAAGAGACCCAGTACTTC.

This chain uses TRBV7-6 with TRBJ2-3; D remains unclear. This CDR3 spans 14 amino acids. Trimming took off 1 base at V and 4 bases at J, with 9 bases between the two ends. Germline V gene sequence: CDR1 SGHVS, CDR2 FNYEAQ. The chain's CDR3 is CASSLGASPDTQYF. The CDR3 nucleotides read TGTGCCAGCAGCTTAGGGGCTTCCCCAGATACGCAGTATTTT. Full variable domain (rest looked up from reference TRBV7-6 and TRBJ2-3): GAGVSQSPRYKVTKRGQDVALRCDPISGHVSLYWYRQALGQGPEFLTYFNYEAQQDKSGLPNDRFSAERPEGSISTLTIQRTEQRDSAMYRCASSLGASPDTQYFGPGTRLTVL.

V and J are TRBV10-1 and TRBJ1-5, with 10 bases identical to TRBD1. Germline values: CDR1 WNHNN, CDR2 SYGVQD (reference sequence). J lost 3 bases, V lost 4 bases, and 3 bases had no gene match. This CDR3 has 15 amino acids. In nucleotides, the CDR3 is TGCGCCAGCAGTGCCGGGACAGGGGCCAATCAGCCCCAGCATTTT. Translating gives CASSAGTGANQPQHF.

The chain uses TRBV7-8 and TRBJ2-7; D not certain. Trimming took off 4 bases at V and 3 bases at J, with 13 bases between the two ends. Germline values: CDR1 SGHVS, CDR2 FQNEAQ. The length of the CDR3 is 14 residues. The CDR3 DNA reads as TGTGCCAGCAGCTATACAGAAACCTACTACGAGCAGTACTTC. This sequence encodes CASSYTETYYEQYF.

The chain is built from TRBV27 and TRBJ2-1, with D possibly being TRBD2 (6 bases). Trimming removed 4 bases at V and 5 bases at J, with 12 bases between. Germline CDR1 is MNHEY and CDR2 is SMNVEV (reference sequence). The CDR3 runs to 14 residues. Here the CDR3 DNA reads TGTGCCAGCAGTTCCGGGAGTCCGAACAATGAGCAGTTCTTC. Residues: CASSSGSPNNEQFF.

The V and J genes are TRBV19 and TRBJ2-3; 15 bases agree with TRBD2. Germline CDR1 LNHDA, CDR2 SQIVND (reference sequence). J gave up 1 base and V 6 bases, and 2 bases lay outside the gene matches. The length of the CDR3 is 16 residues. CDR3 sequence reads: CASSWTSGGGTDTQYF. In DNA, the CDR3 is TGTGCCAGTAGCTGGACTAGCGGGGGGGGCACAGATACGCAGTATTTT.

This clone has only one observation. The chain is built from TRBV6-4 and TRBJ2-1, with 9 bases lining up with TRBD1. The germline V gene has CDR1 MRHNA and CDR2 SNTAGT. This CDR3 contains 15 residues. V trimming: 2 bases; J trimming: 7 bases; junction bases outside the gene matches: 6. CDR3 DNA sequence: TGTGCCAGCAGTGACCTGACAGGGGGAAATAATGAGCAGTTCTTC. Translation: CASSDLTGGNNEQFF.

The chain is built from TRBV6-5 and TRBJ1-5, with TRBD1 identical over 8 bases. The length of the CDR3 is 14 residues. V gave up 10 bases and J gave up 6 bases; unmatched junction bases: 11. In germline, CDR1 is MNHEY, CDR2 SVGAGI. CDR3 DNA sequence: TGTGCCACTAAAGCGACAGGGGTCGGTCAGCCCCAGCATTTT. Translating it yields CATKATGVGQPQHF.